One sample yielded the 25 T cell receptor beta chains listed below, sequenced in a study of T cells in tumors after PD-1 blockade (dated by TCRdb to about 2019). The time point label, read with the paper, signifies: before anti-PD-1 therapy. The library was obtained by the immunoSEQ multiplex PCR assay. This is the immuneACCESS table as TCRdb keeps it, with only in-frame sequences that have V and J called. A part of the clones is gone; compared with another copy, unresolved V genes explain less than half, and the rest is unexplained. Here the sample has approximately 46,000 clones; nearly 80% occur a single time. The leading ten clones occupy 16% of the sample. The specimen was PBMCs, collected before anti-PD-1 treatment. The receptors stem from a human donor with basal cell carcinoma.

The chain couples TRBV10-3 to TRBJ1-2, with D unclear. This CDR3 is built from 13 residues. Germline values: CDR1 ENHRY, CDR2 SYGVKD. V lost 9 bases to trimming and J lost 8 bases, with 19 bases between them. This chain's CDR3 is CAITEVPRSGYTF. In nucleotides, the CDR3 is TGTGCCATTACTGAGGTCCCAAGGAGCGGCTACACCTTC.

A few counts support this clone. V usage is TRBV2 and J usage is TRBJ1-4; D is undetermined. The CDR3 extends over 13 amino acids. V lost 8 bases and J 7 bases, leaving 14 bases between the germline ends. The V gene's germline CDR1 is SNHLY and CDR2 FYNNEI. CDR3 sequence: CASVGQVPEKLFF. CDR3 DNA: TGTGCCAGCGTCGGTCAGGTGCCTGAAAAACTGTTTTTT.

This chain links TRBV7-2 with TRBJ1-6; 7 bases are a match to TRBD1. V shed 5 bases and J 7 bases; nucleotides not matched to a gene: 11. CDR1 is SGHTA, CDR2 FQGNSA, per germline. The CDR3 runs to 16 residues. The CDR3 bases are TGTGCCAGCAGCCTTACCGGGACAGCGGTCAATTCACCCCTCCACTTT. Translation gives CASSLTGTAVNSPLHF.

This clone was detected a few times. CDR3 nucleotide sequence: TGTGCCAGCAGCTTGACGAGGAGCTCCTACGAGCAGTACTTC. It codes for CASSLTRSSYEQYF. The J gene is TRBJ2-7, the V gene TRBV5-6; D call uncertain. Germline assignment: CDR1 SGHDT and CDR2 YYEEEE. CDR3 length equals 14 residues. V lost 1 base and J lost 0, with 8 bases in between.

This chain connects TRBV18 to TRBJ2-5; 8 nucleotides match TRBD2. The CDR3 extends over 14 amino acids. Looked up from germline, CDR1 is KGHSH and CDR2 is LQKENI. Trimming took 0 bases from V and 10 from J; bases not matched to a gene: 7. In DNA form, the CDR3 reads TGTGCCAGCTCACCACCCTCCGCGGGGGGCCACCAGTACTTC. Translated: CASSPPSAGGHQYF. The full variable domain, completed using reference TRBV18 and TRBJ2-5, is NAGVMQNPRHLVRRRGQEARLRCSPMKGHSHVYWYRQLPEEGLKFMVYLQKENIIDESGMPKERFSAEFPKEGPSILRIQQVVRGDSAAYFCASSPPSAGGHQYFGPGTRLLVL.

A few counts support this clone. The chain uses TRBV2 and TRBJ1-3, with TRBD1 matching 7 bases. Germline values: CDR1 SNHLY, CDR2 FYNNEI. The CDR3 contains 16 residues. Unmatched junction bases numbered 4, after V lost 0 bases and J lost 2 bases. The chain's CDR3 is CASSEAGQKPGNTIYF. Written as DNA, the CDR3 is TGTGCCAGCAGTGAAGCGGGACAGAAACCTGGAAACACCATATATTTT.

The table lists this clone with a count of one. The chain has TRBV30 and TRBJ2-2; 8 positions agree with TRBD1. Germline CDR1 is GTSNPN and CDR2 is SVGIG (reference sequence). The V segment lost 5 bases and the J segment 6 bases; nucleotides outside the gene matches: 11. The CDR3 is made up of 15 amino acids. CDR3 sequence: CAWGGRTGRPGELFF. In nucleotides, the CDR3 is TGTGCCTGGGGTGGAAGGACAGGGCGCCCCGGGGAGCTGTTTTTT. The whole variable domain, filled in from reference TRBV30 and TRBJ2-2, reads SQTIHQWPATLVQPVGSPLSLECTVEGTSNPNLYWYRQAAGRGLQLLFYSVGIGQISSEVPQNLSASRPQDRQFILSSKKLLLSDSGFYLCAWGGRTGRPGELFFGEGSRLTVL.

The chain combines TRBV28 with TRBJ1-1; D is ambiguous. The germline V gene encodes CDR1 MDHEN and CDR2 SYDVKM. Trimming cost V 6 bases and J 7 bases, with 21 bases left between them. The CDR3 runs 15 residues. CDR3 bases: TGTGCCAGCAGCTCGTTAGATGGCAGAGATGGTGAAGCTTTCTTT. This codes for CASSSLDGRDGEAFF.

A single count supports this clone. V gene TRBV5-1 combines with J gene TRBJ2-2; TRBD2 agrees at 11 bases. The CDR3 sequence is 18 residues long. V lost 4 bases and J lost 0; bases outside the gene matches: 8. CDR1 is SGHRS and CDR2 is YFSETQ in the germline V gene. As DNA, the CDR3 is TGCGCCAGCAGCCAGACTAGCGGGGTGTTCGCGAACACCGGGGAGCTGTTTTTT. Amino acid sequence: CASSQTSGVFANTGELFF.

This chain links TRBV18 with TRBJ2-1; 11 bases are shared with TRBD2. CDR1 is KGHSH and CDR2 is LQKENI in the germline V gene. V was pared by 4 bases and J by 0 bases, with 5 bases of the junction left unmatched. This CDR3 is 17 amino acids long. CDR3 in amino acids: CASSLAGGISSYNEQFF. The DNA for the CDR3 is TGTGCCAGCTCACTAGCGGGAGGGATTAGCTCCTACAATGAGCAGTTCTTC.

The rearrangement uses TRBV6-5 and TRBJ2-3, with 9 bases lining up with TRBD2. Trimming cost V 0 bases and J 4 bases; bases outside gene matches: 5. This CDR3 has 16 residues. The germline V gene has CDR1 MNHEY and CDR2 SVGAGI. CDR3 DNA: TGTGCCAGCAGTTACTCAGGGTCTAGCGGGGCAGATACGCAGTATTTT. It specifies CASSYSGSSGADTQYF.

The chain uses TRBV14 and TRBJ2-1; unclear D gene. The germline V gene encodes CDR1 SGHDN and CDR2 FVKESK. The CDR3 spans 13 residues. With 2 bases removed from V and 8 bases from J, the gap between germline ends came to 10 bases. The CDR3 here is CASSQIMVYEQFF. The CDR3 DNA follows: TGTGCCAGCAGCCAAATTATGGTCTATGAGCAGTTCTTC.

V usage is TRBV6-1 and J usage is TRBJ2-2; D unresolved. From germline, CDR1 is MNHNS and CDR2 SASEGT. V was pared by 2 bases and J by 6 bases, with 4 bases between. This CDR3 spans 12 amino acids. The CDR3 sequence is CASSEFAGELFF. The CDR3 DNA follows: TGTGCCAGCAGTGAATTCGCCGGGGAGCTGTTTTTT.

This clone came up once. V and J are TRBV3-1 (or the pseudogene TRBV3-2) and TRBJ1-3; tentative D call: TRBD1 (5 bases). This CDR3 has 15 residues. Trimming stripped 1 base from V and 4 bases from J, with 11 bases between. Germline V gene data show CDR1 as LGHDT and CDR2 as YNNKEL (reference sequence). CDR3 residues: CASSQVRGGGNTIYF. CDR3 DNA: TGTGCCAGCAGCCAAGTACGGGGCGGCGGAAACACCATATATTTT.

The chain carries TRBV10-3 and TRBJ1-2; D not certain. The CDR3 totals 14 residues. The germline CDR1 and CDR2 sequences are ENHRY and SYGVKD. Trimming removed 4 bases at V and 0 bases at J, with 9 bases between. In nucleotides, the CDR3 is TGTGCCATCAGTGGCCAGAGATCTAACTATGGCTACACCTTC. It is translated as CAISGQRSNYGYTF.

This chain connects TRBV3-1 (or the pseudogene TRBV3-2) to TRBJ1-3; D ambiguous. The length of the CDR3 is 14 residues. Germline V gives CDR1 LGHDT, CDR2 YNNKEL (reference sequence). Trimming took 4 bases from V and 4 from J, leaving 11 bases between them. CDR3 protein: CASSRSSVGNTIYF. CDR3 sequence (DNA): TGTGCCAGCAGCCGAAGTTCAGTAGGAAACACCATATATTTT.

CDR3 nucleotides: TGCGCCAGCAGCTTGGAGGCAGGCTCACCCCTCCACTTT. This translates into CASSLEAGSPLHF. The V and J genes are TRBV5-1 and TRBJ1-6; no reliable D call. Trimming took off 0 bases at V and 10 bases at J, with 8 bases between the two ends. The CDR3 has 13 residues. Germline CDR1 and CDR2: SGHRS and YFSETQ.

This chain uses TRBV15 with TRBJ2-7, with D uncertain. Germline V lookup: CDR1 LNHNV, CDR2 YYDKDF (reference sequence). The CDR3 is 12 residues long. Trimming left V 8 bases short and J 1 base short, with 9 bases between. The CDR3 spells CATGRASYEQYF. DNA for the CDR3: TGTGCCACCGGTCGTGCATCCTACGAGCAGTACTTC. Using reference TRBV15 and TRBJ2-7 for the parts outside the CDR3, the full variable domain is DAMVIQNPRYQVTQFGKPVTLSCSQTLNHNVMYWYQQKSSQAPKLLFHYYDKDFNNEADTPDNFQSRRPNTSFCFLDIRSPGLGDTAMYLCATGRASYEQYFGPGTRLTVT.

The genes are TRBV27 and TRBJ2-7; the D is unclear. Germline V gene lookup returns CDR1 MNHEY and CDR2 SMNVEV (reference sequence). Between the trimmed V and J ends, which lost 5 bases and 2 bases, there was a span of 13 bases. CDR3 length: 14 residues. CDR3 region: CASSTDDTTYEQYF. CDR3 sequence (DNA): TGTGCCAGCAGTACGGACGATACCACCTACGAGCAGTACTTC.

The chain carries TRBV10-3 and TRBJ1-5; 7 positions match TRBD1. Losses at the gene ends were 11 bases for V and 5 bases for J; bases not matched to a gene: 9. Germline assignment: CDR1 ENHRY and CDR2 SYGVKD. The CDR3 sequence is 13 residues long. The CDR3 protein is CAASGTADQPQHF. The CDR3 DNA is TGTGCCGCTTCCGGGACAGCCGATCAGCCCCAGCATTTT.

The genes are TRBV19 and TRBJ1-2; 7 bases line up with TRBD1. J was trimmed by 1 base and V by 6 bases; bases with no gene match: 8. The CDR3 loop spans 15 amino acids. Germline loops: CDR1 LNHDA, CDR2 SQIVND (reference sequence). Here the CDR3 DNA reads TGTGCCAGTAGACCCGACAGGGAGATTAACTATGGCTACACCTTC. Protein sequence: CASRPDREINYGYTF.

The chain joins TRBV3-1 (or the pseudogene TRBV3-2) to TRBJ2-7; D may match TRBD1 or TRBD2 (6 bases each). This CDR3 has 15 residues. In germline, CDR1 is LGHDT, CDR2 YNNKEL (reference sequence). Trimming shortened V by 1 base and J by 2 bases, and 12 bases separated the two germline ends. The CDR3 DNA sequence: TGTGCCAGCAGCCAAGTTGGAGGGGGTACCTACGAGCAGTACTTC. Its translation is CASSQVGGGTYEQYF.

In this sample, this clone turned up once. The junction does not match germline at one end; this may be a read error. The chain is built from TRBV2 and TRBJ1-4; no clear D gene. The germline CDR1 and CDR2 sequences are SNHLY and FYNNEI. CDR3 size: 15 residues. CDR3 DNA: TGTGTCAGCAGTAAAGAAGCCCTCGGTAGTGAAAAACTGTTTTTT. Translation: CVSSKEALGSEKLFF.

The chain has TRBV9 and TRBJ2-1; tentative D call: TRBD1 (5 bases). CDR3 length: 15 amino acids. V dropped 0 bases and J dropped 5 bases, with 12 bases sitting between them. CDR1 and CDR2 (germline): SGDLS, YYNGEE. The CDR3 DNA is TGTGCCAGCAGCGTAGGACAGCAATCTCACAATGAGCAGTTCTTC. Translated: CASSVGQQSHNEQFF.

The V and J genes are TRBV10-3 and TRBJ2-1; a possible D gene is TRBD1 (7 bases). The CDR3 is 13 residues long. V gave up 10 bases and J gave up 2 bases, with 12 bases separating them. Germline assignment: CDR1 ENHRY and CDR2 SYGVKD. CDR3 DNA sequence: TGTGCCACCGGAGGGACAGCCTACAATGAGCAGTTCTTC. Its translation: CATGGTAYNEQFF.